One and the same sample provided the 7 T cell receptor beta chains below, sequenced in a study of T cells in Graves' hyperthyroidism and ophthalmopathy. TCR beta CDR3 region amplification was performed from RNA transcripts. The TCR CDR3 first-round RT-PCR relied on the HTBI primer set. Each CDR3 protein gets one entry after TCRdb re-called the multiplex PCR reads with MiXCR. This sample has around 720,000 distinct CDR3 sequences, with roughly a third found just once. Sequences were obtained from blood. These receptors originate from a woman in her 40s with Graves' hyperthyroidism.

This clonotype was found many times. The chain uses TRBV7-2 and TRBJ2-2; a possible D gene is TRBD2 (6 bases). From germline, CDR1 is SGHTA and CDR2 FQGNSA. The CDR3 is made up of 12 amino acids. The V end lost 6 bases, the J end lost 7 bases, and 9 bases lay between the germline ends. DNA for the CDR3: TGTGCCAGCAGGAGAGCGGGCGGGGAGCTGTTTTTT. It encodes CASRRAGGELFF.

The V and J genes are TRBV6-4 and TRBJ1-2, with 10 nucleotides matching TRBD1. The CDR3 spans 18 residues. The trim removed 2 bases at V and 0 bases at J, leaving 9 bases unmatched. The germline CDR1 and CDR2 sequences are MRHNA and SNTAGT. The CDR3 nucleotides read TGTGCCAGCAGTGACCTAACTTCCGGGACAGGGGCTAACTATGGCTACACCTTC. It encodes CASSDLTSGTGANYGYTF.

The table lists this clonotype with a few counts. The chain combines TRBV19 with TRBJ1-2; D uncertain. The CDR3 sequence is 12 residues long. Trimming took 3 bases from V and 5 from J, leaving 7 bases between them. Germline V CDR1 and CDR2: LNHDA, SQIVND (reference sequence). The CDR3 DNA reads TGTGCCAGTAGTATGGACGTATATGGCTACACCTTC. Its translation: CASSMDVYGYTF.

This clonotype was seen at least ten times. This sequence joins TRBV16 and TRBJ1-1; D may be TRBD1 (6 bases). Germline CDR1 KGHSY, CDR2 FQNENV. Deletions cut 5 bases from V and 9 bases from J, with 13 bases between. The CDR3 runs 12 residues. In nucleotides, the CDR3 is TGTGCCAGCAGCGAAGGGGGAGTGAAAGCTTTCTTT. Translation: CASSEGGVKAFF.

This clonotype was seen at least ten times. The CDR3 reads CASSPRTSISYEQYF. Written as DNA, the CDR3 is TGTGCCAGTAGTCCCCGGACTAGCATCTCCTACGAGCAGTACTTC. This chain links TRBV19 with TRBJ2-7; 8 bases are shared with TRBD2. Germline CDR1 LNHDA, CDR2 SQIVND (reference sequence). This CDR3 has 15 residues. V lost 5 bases and J lost 0; bases outside the gene matches: 6.

The rearrangement links TRBV7-9 to TRBJ2-3; 9 bases match TRBD2. The CDR3 loop spans 16 amino acids. V shed 6 bases, J shed 4 bases, and the junction held 11 bases outside the gene matches. The V gene's germline CDR1 is SEHNR and CDR2 FQNEAQ (reference sequence). CDR3 DNA sequence: TGTGCCAGCAGACAAATGGTAGCGGGAGATTCAGATACGCAGTATTTT. This gives the protein CASRQMVAGDSDTQYF.

This clonotype appeared a few times. The genes are TRBV4-2 and TRBJ1-4, with a tentative D call TRBD1 (5 bases). CDR1 is LGHNA, CDR2 YNFKEQ, per germline. Trimming cost V 4 bases and J 8 bases, with 14 bases left between them. The CDR3 loop spans 14 amino acids. This chain's CDR3 is CASSRQLPGEKLFF. The CDR3 DNA reads TGTGCCAGCAGCCGCCAATTACCAGGGGAAAAACTGTTTTTT.